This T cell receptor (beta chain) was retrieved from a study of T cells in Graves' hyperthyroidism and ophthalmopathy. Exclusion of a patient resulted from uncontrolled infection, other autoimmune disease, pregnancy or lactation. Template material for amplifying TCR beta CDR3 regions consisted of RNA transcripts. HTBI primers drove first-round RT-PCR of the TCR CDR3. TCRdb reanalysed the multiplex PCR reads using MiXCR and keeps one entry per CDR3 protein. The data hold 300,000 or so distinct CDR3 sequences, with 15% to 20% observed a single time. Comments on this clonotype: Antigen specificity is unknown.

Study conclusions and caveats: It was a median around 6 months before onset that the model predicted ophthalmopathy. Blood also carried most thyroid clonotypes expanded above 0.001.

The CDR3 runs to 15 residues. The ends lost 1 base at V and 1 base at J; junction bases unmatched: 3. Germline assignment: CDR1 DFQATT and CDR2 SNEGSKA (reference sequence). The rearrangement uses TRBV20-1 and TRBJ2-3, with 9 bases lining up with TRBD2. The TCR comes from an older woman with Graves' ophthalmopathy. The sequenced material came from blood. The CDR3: CSARALAGRTDTQYF. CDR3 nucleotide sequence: TGCAGTGCTAGAGCACTAGCGGGCCGCACAGATACGCAGTATTTT.